Each of the 11 T cell receptor beta chains below was sequenced from the same sample in a study of shared clonotypes between healthy human individuals. The table came from immunoSEQ multiplex PCR; TCRdb's copy has only in-frame clones and leaves some out. The data show approximately 2,300,000 clones, with 85% to 95% seen just once and around 0.38% held by the top ten. Material for sequencing was naive CD4+ T cells from PBMCs. Subset described: CD45RA+ positively selected. Receptors were obtained from a man between 18 and 29 years old in good health. Some clones in this sample may be carry-over from other donors' samples.

The V and J genes are TRBV28 and TRBJ2-7; the match to TRBD2 covers 10 bases. V lost 1 base to trimming and J lost 2 bases; unmatched junction nucleotides: 5. This CDR3 comprises 16 residues. The germline V gene has CDR1 MDHEN and CDR2 SYDVKM. The CDR3 DNA is TGTGCCAGCAGTTTATCCGTAGCGGGAGGCCCCTACGAGCAGTACTTC. Translated, it gives CASSLSVAGGPYEQYF.

The gene calls are TRBV28 and TRBJ1-2; the D gene is possibly TRBD1 (5 bases). The germline CDR1 and CDR2 sequences are MDHEN and SYDVKM. The length of the CDR3 is 12 residues. V was pared by 3 bases and J by 8 bases, with 10 bases between. CDR3 residues: CASSFQGAGYTF. In DNA, the CDR3 is TGTGCCAGCAGTTTTCAAGGGGCCGGCTACACCTTC.

On this clone itself: Germline is not matched at one junction end, which may reflect a read error. Different DNA sequences within this sample yield the same CDR3. J is TRBJ1-1 and V is TRBV7-2, with no clear D. The CDR3 is 13 amino acids. Germline V CDR1 and CDR2: SGHTA, FQGNSA. CDR3 amino acids: CASRTAMNTEAFF. In nucleotides, the CDR3 is TGTGCCAGCCGGACGGCTATGAACACTGAAGCCTTCTTT.

CDR3 loop: CASSYSASGTGELFF. The DNA for the CDR3 is TGTGCCAGCAGTTACTCGGCTAGCGGGACCGGGGAGCTGTTTTTT. The gene calls are TRBV6-6 and TRBJ2-2; 8 positions agree with TRBD2. Trimming took 0 bases from V and 5 from J; bases not matched to a gene: 2. CDR3 size: 15 residues. Per the germline V gene, CDR1 is MNHNY and CDR2 is SVGAGI (reference sequence).

The chain combines TRBV6-6 with TRBJ2-7, with D maybe TRBD1 (6 bases). CDR3 length: 15 amino acids. The germline V and J ends were trimmed by 6 bases and 0 bases, with 15 bases remaining between them. Germline CDR1 reads MNHNY; CDR2 reads SVGAGI (reference sequence). The CDR3 DNA reads TGTGCCAGCAGCGAGGGACATTCCTCCTCCTACGAGCAGTACTTC. Protein sequence: CASSEGHSSSYEQYF.

V is TRBV19 and J is TRBJ2-7; D unclear. The CDR3 has 15 residues. Trimming left V 3 bases short and J 6 bases short, with 18 bases between. In germline, CDR1 is LNHDA, CDR2 SQIVND (reference sequence). DNA for the CDR3: TGTGCCAGTAGTATCGACAAGGCCCCGTCGGGCGAGCAGTACTTC. Amino acids: CASSIDKAPSGEQYF.

The CDR3 sequence: CASSPTSHRAGSGATIYF. The CDR3 bases are TGTGCCAGCAGCCCCACGAGTCACAGGGCGGGAAGTGGCGCCACCATATATTTT. The chain uses TRBV4-2 and TRBJ1-3; possible D gene TRBD1, 6 bases. The V end was cut by 4 bases, the J end by 9 bases, with 28 bases between. CDR1 is LGHNA and CDR2 is YNFKEQ in the germline V gene. The CDR3 runs 18 residues.

The genes are TRBV6-6 and TRBJ1-5; D unclear. V was trimmed by 2 bases and J by 6 bases, leaving 8 bases between them. From germline, CDR1 is MNHNY and CDR2 SVGAGI (reference sequence). The CDR3 is 13 amino acids. CDR3 in amino acids: CASSYAGGQPQHF. CDR3 DNA sequence: TGTGCCAGCAGTTACGCAGGTGGTCAGCCCCAGCATTTT.

Only one count was recorded for this clone. The V gene is TRBV9, the J gene TRBJ1-4, with TRBD1 matching over 7 bases. The junction had 8 bases not matched to a gene; V was cut back by 3 bases and J by 6 bases. This CDR3 is 15 amino acids long. Germline values: CDR1 SGDLS, CDR2 YYNGEE. The DNA for the CDR3 is TGTGCCAGCAGCGCCCAGACAGGGATGTATGAAAAACTGTTTTTT. Its protein product is CASSAQTGMYEKLFF.

In DNA, the CDR3 is TGCGCCAGCAGCTTGGATCCTTCCTCTGAGGGCTACACCTTC. It codes for CASSLDPSSEGYTF. This rearrangement joins TRBV5-1 to TRBJ1-2; D is ambiguous. Germline CDR1 reads SGHRS; CDR2 reads YFSETQ. CDR3 length: 14 residues. V shed 0 bases and J shed 8 bases, with 14 bases lying between them.

This clone has a single count. The V and J genes are TRBV28 and TRBJ1-5, with a tentative D call TRBD1 (5 bases). This CDR3 contains 12 residues. The germline gives CDR1 MDHEN, CDR2 SYDVKM. The V end lost 6 bases, the J end lost 10 bases, and 13 bases lay between the germline ends. CDR3 protein: CASRGEVSPQHF. The CDR3 DNA follows: TGTGCCAGCAGGGGGGAGGTCAGCCCCCAGCATTTT.